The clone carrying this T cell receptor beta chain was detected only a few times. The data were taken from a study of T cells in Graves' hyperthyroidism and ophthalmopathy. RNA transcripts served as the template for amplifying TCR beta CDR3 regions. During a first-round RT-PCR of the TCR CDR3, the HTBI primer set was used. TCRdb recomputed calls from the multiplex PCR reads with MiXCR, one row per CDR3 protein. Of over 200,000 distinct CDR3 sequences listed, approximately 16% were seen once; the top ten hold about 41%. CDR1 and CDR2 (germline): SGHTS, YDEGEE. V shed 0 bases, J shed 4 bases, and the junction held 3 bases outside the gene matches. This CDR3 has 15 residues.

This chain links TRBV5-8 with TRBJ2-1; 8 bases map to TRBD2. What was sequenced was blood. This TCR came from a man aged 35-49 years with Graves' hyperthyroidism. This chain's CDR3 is CASSLVASGYNEQFF. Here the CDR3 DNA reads TGTGCCAGCAGCTTGGTGGCTAGCGGGTACAATGAGCAGTTCTTC.